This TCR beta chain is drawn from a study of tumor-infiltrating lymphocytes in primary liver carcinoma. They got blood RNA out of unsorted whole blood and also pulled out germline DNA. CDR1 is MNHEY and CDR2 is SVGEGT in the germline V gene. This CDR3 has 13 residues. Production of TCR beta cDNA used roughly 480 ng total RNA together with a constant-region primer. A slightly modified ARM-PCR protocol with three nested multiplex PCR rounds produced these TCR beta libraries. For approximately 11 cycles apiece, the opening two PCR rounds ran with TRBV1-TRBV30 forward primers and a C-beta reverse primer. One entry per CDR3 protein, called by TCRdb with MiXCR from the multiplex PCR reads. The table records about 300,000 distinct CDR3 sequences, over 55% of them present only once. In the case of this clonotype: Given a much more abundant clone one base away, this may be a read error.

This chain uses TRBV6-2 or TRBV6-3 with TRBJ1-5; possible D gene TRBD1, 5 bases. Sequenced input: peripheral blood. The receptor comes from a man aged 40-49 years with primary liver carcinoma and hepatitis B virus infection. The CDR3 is CASSNSGVAPQHF. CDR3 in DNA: TGTGCCAGCAGTAACTCGGGGGTCGCGCCCCAGCATTTT.